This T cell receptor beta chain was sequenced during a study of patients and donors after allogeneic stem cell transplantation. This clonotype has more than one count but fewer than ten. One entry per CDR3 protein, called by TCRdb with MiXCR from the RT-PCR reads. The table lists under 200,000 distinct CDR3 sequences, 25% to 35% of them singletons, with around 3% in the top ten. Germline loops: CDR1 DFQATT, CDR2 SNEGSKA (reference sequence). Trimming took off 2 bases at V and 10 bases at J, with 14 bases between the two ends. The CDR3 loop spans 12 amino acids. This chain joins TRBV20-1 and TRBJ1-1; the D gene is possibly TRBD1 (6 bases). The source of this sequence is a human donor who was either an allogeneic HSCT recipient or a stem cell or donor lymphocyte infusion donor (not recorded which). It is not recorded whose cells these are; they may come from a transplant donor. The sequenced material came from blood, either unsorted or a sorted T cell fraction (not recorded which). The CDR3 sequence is CSARFRGSGAFF. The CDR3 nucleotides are TGCAGTGCTAGATTCAGGGGTTCGGGAGCTTTCTTT.